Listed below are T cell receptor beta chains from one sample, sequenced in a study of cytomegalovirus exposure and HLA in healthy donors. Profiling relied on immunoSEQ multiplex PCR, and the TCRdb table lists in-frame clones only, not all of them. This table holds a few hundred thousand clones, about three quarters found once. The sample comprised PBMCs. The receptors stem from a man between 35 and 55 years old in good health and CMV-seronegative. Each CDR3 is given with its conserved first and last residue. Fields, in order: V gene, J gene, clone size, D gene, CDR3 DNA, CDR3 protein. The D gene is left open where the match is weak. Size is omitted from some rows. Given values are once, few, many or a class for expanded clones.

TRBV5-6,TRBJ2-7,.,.,TGTGCCAGCAGCTTGGCGGGGTCCTACGAGCAGTACTTC,CASSLAGSYEQYF
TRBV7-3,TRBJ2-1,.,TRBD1,TGTGCCAGCAGCAGCAGACAGGGGGCCGAGCAGTTCTTC,CASSSRQGAEQFF
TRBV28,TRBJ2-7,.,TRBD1,TGTGCCAGCAGTTGGGACAGGGGGCTTAGCGAGCAGTACTTC,CASSWDRGLSEQYF
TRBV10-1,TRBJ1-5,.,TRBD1,TGCGCCAGCAGTGATTTTGTAGGGGGCCGTCAGCCCCAGCATTTT,CASSDFVGGRQPQHF
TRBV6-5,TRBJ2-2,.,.,TGTGCCAGCAGCCGGCCCTCAGGCACCGGGGAGCTGTTTTTT,CASSRPSGTGELFF
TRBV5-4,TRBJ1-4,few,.,TGTGCCAGCAGCGTTACAGGAAATTCCGATGAAAAACTGTTTTTT,CASSVTGNSDEKLFF
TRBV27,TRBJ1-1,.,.,TGTGCCAGCAGTTTTGTATCGGGGAACACTGAAGCTTTCTTT,CASSFVSGNTEAFF
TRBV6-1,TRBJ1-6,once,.,TGTGCCAGCAAGGCCAGGGTGAATTCACCCCTCCACTTT,CASKARVNSPLHF
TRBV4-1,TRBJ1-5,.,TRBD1,TGCGCCAGCAGCCCGGGACAGCCAAATCAGCCCCAGCATTTT,CASSPGQPNQPQHF
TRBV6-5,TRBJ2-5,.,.,TGTGCCAGCGTGGGGGGAGAGACCCAGTACTTC,CASVGGETQYF
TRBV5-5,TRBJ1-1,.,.,TGTGCCAGCAGGACCTTGGGGGGGAACACTGAAGCTTTCTTT,CASRTLGGNTEAFF
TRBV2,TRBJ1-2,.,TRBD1,TGTGCCAGCAGTCCGGGACAGAGTAACTATGGCTACACCTTC,CASSPGQSNYGYTF
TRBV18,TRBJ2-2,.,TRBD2,TGTGCCAGCGCAGGGACTATAACGAACACCGGGGAGCTGTTTTTT,CASAGTITNTGELFF
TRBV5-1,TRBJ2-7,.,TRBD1,TGCGCCAGCAGCGGAGACAGGGGGCTTTCCGCCTACGAGCAGTACTTC,CASSGDRGLSAYEQYF
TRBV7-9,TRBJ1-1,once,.,TGTGCCAGCAGCCCCCCCCCGGCGGCGATGAACACTGAAGCTTTCTTT,CASSPPPAAMNTEAFF
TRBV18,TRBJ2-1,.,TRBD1,TGTGCCAGCTCACCCCAGGTACAGGGGCGAAATGAGCAGTTCTTC,CASSPQVQGRNEQFF
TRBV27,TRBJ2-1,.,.,TGTGCCAGCAGTCACTCAGGGGTCCGGTCCTACAATGAGCAGTTCTTC,CASSHSGVRSYNEQFF
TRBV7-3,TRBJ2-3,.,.,TGTGCCAGCAGCTTAGTGGGGAGTCGAGATACGCAGTATTTT,CASSLVGSRDTQYF
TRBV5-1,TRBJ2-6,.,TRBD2,TGCGCCAGCAGCGGCGAGGGGGGACTAGCGGGGAACTCTGGGGCCAACGTCCTGACTTTC,CASSGEGGLAGNSGANVLTF
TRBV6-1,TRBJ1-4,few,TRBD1,TGTGCCAGCAGTGAAGCGGGGACAGCCAATGAAAAACTGTTTTTT,CASSEAGTANEKLFF
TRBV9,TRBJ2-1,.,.,TGTGCCAGCAGCGTATCCCCCAGTTCCGTCCACAATGAGCAGTTCTTC,CASSVSPSSVHNEQFF
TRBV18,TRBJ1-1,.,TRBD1,TGTGCCAGCTCAGATGACAGGGCAGACACTGAAGCTTTCTTT,CASSDDRADTEAFF
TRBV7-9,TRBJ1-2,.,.,TGTGCCAGCAGCTTCCCGGAAGGGGGGGCAAATGGCTACACCTTC,CASSFPEGGANGYTF
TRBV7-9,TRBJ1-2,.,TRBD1,TGTGCCAGCAGCCAGGGACAGGGGGCTAACTATGGCTACACCTTC,CASSQGQGANYGYTF
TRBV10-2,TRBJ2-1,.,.,TGCGCCAGCAGTGAGAATCAGAGGCGGGACAATGAGCAGTTCTTC,CASSENQRRDNEQFF
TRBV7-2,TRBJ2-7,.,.,TGTGCCAGCAGCAGGTTACGCGGCTCCTACGAGCAGTACTTC,CASSRLRGSYEQYF